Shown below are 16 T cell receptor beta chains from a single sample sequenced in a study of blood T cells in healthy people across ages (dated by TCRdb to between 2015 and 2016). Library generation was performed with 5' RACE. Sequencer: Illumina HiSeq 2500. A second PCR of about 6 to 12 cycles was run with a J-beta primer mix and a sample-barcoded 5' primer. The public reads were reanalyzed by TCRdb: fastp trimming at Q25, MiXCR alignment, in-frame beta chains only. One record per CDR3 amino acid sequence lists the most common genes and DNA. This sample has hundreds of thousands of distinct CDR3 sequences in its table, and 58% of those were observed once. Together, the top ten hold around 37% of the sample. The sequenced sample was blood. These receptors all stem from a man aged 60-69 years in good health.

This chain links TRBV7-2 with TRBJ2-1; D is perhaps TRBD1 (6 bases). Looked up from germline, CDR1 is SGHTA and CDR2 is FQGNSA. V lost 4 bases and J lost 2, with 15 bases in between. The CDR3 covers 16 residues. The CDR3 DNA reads TGTGCCAGCAGCTCTCACTCAGGGGCCGCCTACAATGAGCAGTTCTTC. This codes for CASSSHSGAAYNEQFF.

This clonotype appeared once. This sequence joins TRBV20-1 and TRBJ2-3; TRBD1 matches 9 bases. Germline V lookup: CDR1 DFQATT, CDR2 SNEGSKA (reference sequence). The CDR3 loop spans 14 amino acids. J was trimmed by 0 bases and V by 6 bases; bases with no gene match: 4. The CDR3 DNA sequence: TGCAGTGCCACCGGGACAGGGAGCACAGATACGCAGTATTTT. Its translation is CSATGTGSTDTQYF.

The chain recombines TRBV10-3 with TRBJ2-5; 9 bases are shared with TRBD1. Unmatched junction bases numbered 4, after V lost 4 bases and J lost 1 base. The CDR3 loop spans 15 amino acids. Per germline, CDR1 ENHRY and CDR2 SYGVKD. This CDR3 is CAISADRGAQETQYF. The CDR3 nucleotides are TGTGCCATCAGTGCTGACAGGGGGGCCCAAGAGACCCAGTACTTC.

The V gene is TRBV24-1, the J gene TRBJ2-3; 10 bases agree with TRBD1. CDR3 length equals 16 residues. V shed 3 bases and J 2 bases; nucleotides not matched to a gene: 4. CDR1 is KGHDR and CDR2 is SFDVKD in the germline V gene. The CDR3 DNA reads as TGTGCCACCAGTGATATCGGGACAGGGGCCACAGATACGCAGTATTTT. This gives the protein CATSDIGTGATDTQYF.

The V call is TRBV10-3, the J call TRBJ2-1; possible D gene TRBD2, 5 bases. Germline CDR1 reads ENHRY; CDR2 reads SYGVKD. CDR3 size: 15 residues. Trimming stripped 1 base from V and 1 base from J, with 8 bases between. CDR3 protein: CAISEYSGSYNEQFF. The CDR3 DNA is TGTGCCATCAGTGAGTACTCGGGGTCCTACAATGAGCAGTTCTTC.

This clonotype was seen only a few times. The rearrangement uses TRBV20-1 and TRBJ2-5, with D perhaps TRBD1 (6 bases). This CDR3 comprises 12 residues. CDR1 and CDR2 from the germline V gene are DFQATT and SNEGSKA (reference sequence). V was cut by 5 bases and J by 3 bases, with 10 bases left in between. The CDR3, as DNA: TGCAGTGCTCCGACAGGCGAAGAGACCCAGTACTTC. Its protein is CSAPTGEETQYF.

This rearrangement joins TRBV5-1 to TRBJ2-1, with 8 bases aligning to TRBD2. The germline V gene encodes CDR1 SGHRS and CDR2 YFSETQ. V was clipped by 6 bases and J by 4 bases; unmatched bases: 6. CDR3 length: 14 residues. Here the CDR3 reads CASNGGGRYNEQFF. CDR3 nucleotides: TGCGCCAGCAACGGCGGGGGGCGTTACAATGAGCAGTTCTTC.

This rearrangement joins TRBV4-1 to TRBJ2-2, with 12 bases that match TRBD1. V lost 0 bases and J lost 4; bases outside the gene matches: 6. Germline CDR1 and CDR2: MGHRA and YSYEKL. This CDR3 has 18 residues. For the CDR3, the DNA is TGCGCCAGCAGCCAAGACGTCCGGGACAGGGGGCTCACCGGGGAGCTGTTTTTT. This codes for CASSQDVRDRGLTGELFF.

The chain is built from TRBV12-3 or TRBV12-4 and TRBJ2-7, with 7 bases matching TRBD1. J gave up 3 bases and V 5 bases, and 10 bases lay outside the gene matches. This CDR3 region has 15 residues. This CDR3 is CASSLQTGTFYEQYF. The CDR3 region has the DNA TGTGCCAGCAGTCTACAGACAGGGACCTTCTACGAGCAGTACTTC.

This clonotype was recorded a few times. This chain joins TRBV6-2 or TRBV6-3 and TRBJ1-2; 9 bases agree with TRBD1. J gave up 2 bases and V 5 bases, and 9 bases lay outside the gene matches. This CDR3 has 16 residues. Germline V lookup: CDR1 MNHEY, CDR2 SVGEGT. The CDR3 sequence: CASSHSYRGRNYGYTF. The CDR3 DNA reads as TGTGCCAGCAGTCATTCCTACAGGGGGCGAAACTATGGCTACACCTTC.

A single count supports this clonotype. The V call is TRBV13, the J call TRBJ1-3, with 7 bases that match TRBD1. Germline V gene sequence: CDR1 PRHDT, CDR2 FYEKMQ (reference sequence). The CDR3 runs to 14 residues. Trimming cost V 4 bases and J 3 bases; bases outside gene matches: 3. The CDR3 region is CASSSRQGGNTIYF. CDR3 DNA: TGTGCCAGCAGCTCCCGACAGGGTGGAAACACCATATATTTT.

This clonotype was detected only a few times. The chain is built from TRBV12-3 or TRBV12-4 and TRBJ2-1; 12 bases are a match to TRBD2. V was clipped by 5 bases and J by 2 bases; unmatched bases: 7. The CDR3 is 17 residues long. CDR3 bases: TGTGCCAGCAGTCCTCAGACTAGCGGGGGCGCCTACAATGAGCAGTTCTTC. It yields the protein CASSPQTSGGAYNEQFF.

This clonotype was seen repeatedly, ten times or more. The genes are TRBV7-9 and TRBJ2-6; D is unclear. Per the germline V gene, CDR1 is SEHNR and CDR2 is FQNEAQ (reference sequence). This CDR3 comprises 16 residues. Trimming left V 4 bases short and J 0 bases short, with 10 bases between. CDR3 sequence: CASSSTAHSGANVLTF. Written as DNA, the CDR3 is TGTGCCAGCAGCTCCACAGCCCACTCTGGGGCCAACGTCCTGACTTTC.

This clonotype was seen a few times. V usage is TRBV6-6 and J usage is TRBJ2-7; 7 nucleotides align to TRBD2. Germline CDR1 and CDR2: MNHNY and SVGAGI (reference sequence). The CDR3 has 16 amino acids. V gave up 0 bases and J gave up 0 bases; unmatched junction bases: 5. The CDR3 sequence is CASSYSASGVSYEQYF. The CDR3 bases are TGTGCCAGCAGTTACTCGGCCAGCGGGGTCTCCTACGAGCAGTACTTC.

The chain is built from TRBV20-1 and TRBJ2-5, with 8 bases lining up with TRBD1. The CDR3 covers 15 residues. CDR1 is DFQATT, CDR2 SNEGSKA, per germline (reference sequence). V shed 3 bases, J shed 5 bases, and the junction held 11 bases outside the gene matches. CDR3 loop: CSASPSQGAQETQYF. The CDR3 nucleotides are TGCAGTGCTAGCCCCTCCCAGGGGGCTCAGGAGACCCAGTACTTC.

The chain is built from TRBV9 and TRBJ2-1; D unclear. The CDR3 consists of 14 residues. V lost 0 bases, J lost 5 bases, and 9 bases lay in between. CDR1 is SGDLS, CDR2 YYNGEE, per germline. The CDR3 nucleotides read TGTGCCAGCAGCGTAGGCCCAGAGCACAATGAGCAGTTCTTC. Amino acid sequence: CASSVGPEHNEQFF. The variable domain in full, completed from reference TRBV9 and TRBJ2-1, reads DSGVTQTPKHLITATGQRVTLRCSPRSGDLSVYWYQQSLDQGLQFLIQYYNGEERAKGNILERFSAQQFPDLHSELNLSSLELGDSALYFCASSVGPEHNEQFFGPGTRLTVL.